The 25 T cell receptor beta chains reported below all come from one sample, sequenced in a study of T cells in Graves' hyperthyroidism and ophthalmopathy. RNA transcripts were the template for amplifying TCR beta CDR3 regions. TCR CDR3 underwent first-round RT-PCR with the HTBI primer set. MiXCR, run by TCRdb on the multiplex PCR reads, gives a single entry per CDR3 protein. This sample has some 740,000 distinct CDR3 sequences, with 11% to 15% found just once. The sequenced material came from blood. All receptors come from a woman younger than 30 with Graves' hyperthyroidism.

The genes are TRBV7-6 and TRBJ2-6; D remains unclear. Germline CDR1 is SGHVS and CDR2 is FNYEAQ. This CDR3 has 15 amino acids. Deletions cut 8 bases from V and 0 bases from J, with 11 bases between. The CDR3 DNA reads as TGTGCCAGCCGTAAGGAACCCTCTGGGGCCAACGTCCTGACTTTC. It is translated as CASRKEPSGANVLTF.

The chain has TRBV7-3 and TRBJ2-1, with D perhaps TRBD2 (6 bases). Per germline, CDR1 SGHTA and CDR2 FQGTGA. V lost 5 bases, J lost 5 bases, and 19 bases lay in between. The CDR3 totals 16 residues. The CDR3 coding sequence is TGTGCCAGCAGCCACGGTAGGGACTCGGTCGACAATGAGCAGTTCTTC. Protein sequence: CASSHGRDSVDNEQFF.

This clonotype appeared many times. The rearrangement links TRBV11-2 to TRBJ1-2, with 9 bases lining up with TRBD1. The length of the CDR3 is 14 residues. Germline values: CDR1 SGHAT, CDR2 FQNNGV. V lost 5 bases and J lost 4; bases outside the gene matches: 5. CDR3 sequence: CASSPGTGRYGYTF. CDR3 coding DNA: TGTGCCAGCAGCCCCGGGACAGGGCGCTATGGCTACACCTTC.

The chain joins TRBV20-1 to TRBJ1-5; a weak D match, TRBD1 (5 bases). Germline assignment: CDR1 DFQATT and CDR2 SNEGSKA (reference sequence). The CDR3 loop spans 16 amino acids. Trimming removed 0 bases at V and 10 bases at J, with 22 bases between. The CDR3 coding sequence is TGCAGTGCTAGAGATCGAAGCCCCACCCTGGGGACCCCCCAGCATTTT. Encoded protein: CSARDRSPTLGTPQHF.

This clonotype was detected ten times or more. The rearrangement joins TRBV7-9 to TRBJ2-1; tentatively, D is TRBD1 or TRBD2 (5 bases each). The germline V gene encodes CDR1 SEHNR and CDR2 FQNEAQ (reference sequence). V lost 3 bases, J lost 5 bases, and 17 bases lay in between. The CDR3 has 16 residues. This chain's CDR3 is CASSFLAARANNEQFF. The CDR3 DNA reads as TGTGCCAGCAGCTTTCTAGCCGCCAGGGCAAACAATGAGCAGTTCTTC.

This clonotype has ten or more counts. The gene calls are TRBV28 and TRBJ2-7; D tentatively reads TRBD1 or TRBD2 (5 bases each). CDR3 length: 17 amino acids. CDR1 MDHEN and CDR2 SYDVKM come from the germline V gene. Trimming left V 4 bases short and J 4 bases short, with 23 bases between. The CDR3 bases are TGTGCCAGCAGTTCCCGCAGGACGGGGCCGACTCCATACGAGCAGTACTTC. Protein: CASSSRRTGPTPYEQYF.

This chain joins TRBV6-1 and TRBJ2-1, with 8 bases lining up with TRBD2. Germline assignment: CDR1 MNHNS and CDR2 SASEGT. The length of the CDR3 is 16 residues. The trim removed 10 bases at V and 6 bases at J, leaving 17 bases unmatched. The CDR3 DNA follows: TGTGCCATTTTTTGCGGGCCAGCGGGAGTCTGCAATGAGCAGTTCTTC. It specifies CAIFCGPAGVCNEQFF.

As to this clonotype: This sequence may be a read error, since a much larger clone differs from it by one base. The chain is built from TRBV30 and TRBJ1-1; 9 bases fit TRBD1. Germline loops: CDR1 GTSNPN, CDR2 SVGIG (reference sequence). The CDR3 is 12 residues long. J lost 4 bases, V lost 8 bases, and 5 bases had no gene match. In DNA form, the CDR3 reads TGTGCCCGGACAGGGGAACGCACTGAAGCTTTCTTT. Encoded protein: CARTGERTEAFF.

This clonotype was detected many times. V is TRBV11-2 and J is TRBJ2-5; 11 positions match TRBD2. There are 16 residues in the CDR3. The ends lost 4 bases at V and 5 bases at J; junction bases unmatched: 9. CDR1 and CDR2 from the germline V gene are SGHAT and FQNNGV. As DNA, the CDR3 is TGTGCCAGCAGCTCGATAGCGGGAGGGCCGCGGGAGACCCAGTACTTC. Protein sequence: CASSSIAGGPRETQYF.

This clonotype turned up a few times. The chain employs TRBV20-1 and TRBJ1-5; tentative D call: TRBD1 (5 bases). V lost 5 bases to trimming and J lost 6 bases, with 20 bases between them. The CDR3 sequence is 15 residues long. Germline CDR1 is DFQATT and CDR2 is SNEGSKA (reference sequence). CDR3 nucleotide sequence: TGCAGTGCTGGAACCACAGGAAGCGCAAGTCAGCCCCAGCATTTT. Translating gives CSAGTTGSASQPQHF.

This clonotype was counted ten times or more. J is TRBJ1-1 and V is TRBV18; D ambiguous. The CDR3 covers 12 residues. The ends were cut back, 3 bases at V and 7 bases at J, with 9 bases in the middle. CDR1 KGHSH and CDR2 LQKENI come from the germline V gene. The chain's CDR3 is CASSPSRFEAFF. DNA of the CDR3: TGTGCCAGCTCACCCAGTCGGTTTGAAGCTTTCTTT.

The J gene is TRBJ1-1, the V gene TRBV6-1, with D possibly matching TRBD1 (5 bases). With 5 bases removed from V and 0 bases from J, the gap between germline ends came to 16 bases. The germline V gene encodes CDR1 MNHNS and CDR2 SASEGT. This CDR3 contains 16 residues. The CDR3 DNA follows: TGTGCCAGCAGTACCCGGGGCCCCTCCATGAACACTGAAGCTTTCTTT. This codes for CASSTRGPSMNTEAFF.

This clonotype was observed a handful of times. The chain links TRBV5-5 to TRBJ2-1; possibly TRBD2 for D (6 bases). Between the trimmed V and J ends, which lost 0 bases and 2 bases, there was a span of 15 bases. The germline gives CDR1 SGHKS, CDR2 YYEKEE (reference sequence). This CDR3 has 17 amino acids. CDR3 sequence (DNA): TGTGCCAGCAGCTTGGCCCTGCGACTAGTAACCTACAATGAGCAGTTCTTC. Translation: CASSLALRLVTYNEQFF.

The CDR3 loop reads CASSHDKATGDEQFF. CDR3 in DNA: TGCGCCAGCAGCCATGACAAGGCAACCGGGGATGAGCAGTTCTTC. The V and J genes are TRBV5-1 and TRBJ2-1; tentative D call: TRBD2 (5 bases). Germline lookup yields CDR1 SGHRS and CDR2 YFSETQ. V was pared by 4 bases and J by 8 bases, with 19 bases between. The CDR3 runs 15 residues. The full variable domain, completed using reference TRBV5-1 and TRBJ2-1, is KAGVTQTPRYLIKTRGQQVTLSCSPISGHRSVSWYQQTPGQGLQFLFEYFSETQRNKGNFPGRFSGRQFSNSRSEMNVSTLELGDSALYLCASSHDKATGDEQFFGPGTRLTVL.

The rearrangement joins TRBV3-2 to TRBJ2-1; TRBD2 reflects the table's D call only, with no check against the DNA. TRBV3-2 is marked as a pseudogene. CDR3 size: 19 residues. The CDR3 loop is CASSQDTETSGGPYNEQFF. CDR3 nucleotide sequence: TGTGCCAGCAGCCAAGATACTGAAACTAGCGGAGGACCCTACAATGAGCAGTTCTTC.

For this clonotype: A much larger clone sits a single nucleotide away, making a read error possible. This CDR3 is CASSFIEVNTEAFF. Here the CDR3 DNA reads TGTGCCAGCAGCTTTATAGAAGTTAACACTGAAGCTTTCTTT. V gene TRBV7-9 combines with J gene TRBJ1-1; D gene ambiguous. This CDR3 spans 14 amino acids. Trimming pared 3 bases from V and 2 bases from J, leaving 10 bases between. In germline, CDR1 is SEHNR, CDR2 FQNEAQ (reference sequence).

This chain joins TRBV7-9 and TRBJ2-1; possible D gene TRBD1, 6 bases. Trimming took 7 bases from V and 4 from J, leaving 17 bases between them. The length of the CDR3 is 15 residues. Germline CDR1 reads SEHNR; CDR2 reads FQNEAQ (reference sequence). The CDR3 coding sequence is TGTGCCAGCACCATTGGCAGGGGCTCTTACAATGAGCAGTTCTTC. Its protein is CASTIGRGSYNEQFF.

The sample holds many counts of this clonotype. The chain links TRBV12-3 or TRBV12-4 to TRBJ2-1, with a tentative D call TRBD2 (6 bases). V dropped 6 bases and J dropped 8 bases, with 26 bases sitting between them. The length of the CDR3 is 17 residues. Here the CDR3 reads CASSDTLLYGSLHEQFF. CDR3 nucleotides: TGTGCCAGCAGCGATACCTTACTTTACGGGAGTCTCCATGAGCAGTTCTTC.

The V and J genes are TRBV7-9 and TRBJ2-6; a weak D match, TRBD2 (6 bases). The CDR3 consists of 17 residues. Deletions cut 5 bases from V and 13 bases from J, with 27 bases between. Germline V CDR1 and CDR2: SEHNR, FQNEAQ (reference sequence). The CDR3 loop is CASSPPLGGSHRRVLTF. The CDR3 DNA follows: TGTGCCAGCAGCCCCCCTCTTGGGGGGAGTCATCGGCGGGTCCTGACTTTC.

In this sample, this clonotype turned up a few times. The CDR3 reads CASSGGMYNEQFF. The CDR3 nucleotides are TGTGCCAGCAGTGGGGGGATGTACAATGAGCAGTTCTTC. The chain has TRBV9 and TRBJ2-1; D may be TRBD2 (6 bases). The germline CDR1 and CDR2 sequences are SGDLS and YYNGEE. The CDR3 sequence is 13 residues long. Trimming took 5 bases from V and 4 from J, leaving 10 bases between them.

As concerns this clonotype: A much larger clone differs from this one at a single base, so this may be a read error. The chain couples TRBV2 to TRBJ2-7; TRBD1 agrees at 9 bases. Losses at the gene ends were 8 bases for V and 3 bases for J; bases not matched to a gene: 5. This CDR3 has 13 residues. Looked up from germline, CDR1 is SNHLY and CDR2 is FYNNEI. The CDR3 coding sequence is TGTGCCAGCCGATGGGACAGGGACTACGAGCAGTACTTC. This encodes CASRWDRDYEQYF.

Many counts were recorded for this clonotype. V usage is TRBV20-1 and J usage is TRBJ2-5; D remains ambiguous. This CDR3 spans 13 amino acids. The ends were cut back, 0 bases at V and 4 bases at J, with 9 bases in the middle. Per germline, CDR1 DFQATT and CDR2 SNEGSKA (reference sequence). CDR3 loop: CSARDQLVETQYF. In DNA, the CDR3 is TGCAGTGCTAGAGATCAACTTGTAGAGACCCAGTACTTC.

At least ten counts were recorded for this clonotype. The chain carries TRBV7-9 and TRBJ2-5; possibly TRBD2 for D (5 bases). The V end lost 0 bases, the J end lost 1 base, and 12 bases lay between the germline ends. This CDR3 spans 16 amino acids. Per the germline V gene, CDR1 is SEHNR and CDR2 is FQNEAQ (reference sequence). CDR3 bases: TGTGCCAGCAGCTTAGCCCAGCGGCCCTTCCAAGAGACCCAGTACTTC. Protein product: CASSLAQRPFQETQYF.

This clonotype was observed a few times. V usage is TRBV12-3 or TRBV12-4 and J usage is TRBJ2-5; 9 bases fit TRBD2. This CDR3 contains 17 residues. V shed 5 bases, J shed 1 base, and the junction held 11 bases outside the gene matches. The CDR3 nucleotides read TGTGCCAGCAGTCCTCCGCCAGCACTAGCGGGCCAAGAGACCCAGTACTTC. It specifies CASSPPPALAGQETQYF.

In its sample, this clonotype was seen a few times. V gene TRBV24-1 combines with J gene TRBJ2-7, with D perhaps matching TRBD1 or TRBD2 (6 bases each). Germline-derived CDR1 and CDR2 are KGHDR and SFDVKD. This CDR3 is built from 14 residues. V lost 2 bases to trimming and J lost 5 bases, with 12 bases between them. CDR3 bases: TGTGCCACCAGTGATTGGGGGGCCTCTGACGAGCAGTACTTC. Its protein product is CATSDWGASDEQYF.